Presented here are 23 T cell receptor beta chains from one specimen sequenced in a study of cytomegalovirus exposure and HLA in healthy donors (dated by TCRdb to 2017 to 2019). Library construction relied on the immunoSEQ multiplex PCR assay. For the multiplex PCR, a mixture combining 60 forward primers for TCR Vbeta segments and 13 reverse primers for TCR Jbeta segments was used. Held by TCRdb, this immuneACCESS table contains in-frame sequences only and omits some clones. Under half of the omission traces to an unresolved V gene where checked; the cause of the rest is unknown. Counted in this sample were some 170,000 clones; approximately 72% of them appeared once. Around 2.3% of the sample is in the top ten clones. The source material was PBMCs. These receptors all come from a human donor in good health.

The DNA of the CDR3 is TGCGCCAGCAGTGAATCGGGGGGCATCGGCTACACCTTC. Protein: CASSESGGIGYTF. The chain employs TRBV10-1 and TRBJ1-2; maybe TRBD1 (6 bases). The CDR3 contains 13 residues. In germline, CDR1 is WNHNN, CDR2 SYGVQD (reference sequence). Trimming took off 3 bases at V and 8 bases at J, with 13 bases between the two ends.

The chain couples TRBV25-1 to TRBJ2-6; 9 bases are a match to TRBD1. The trim removed 6 bases at V and 0 bases at J, leaving 6 bases unmatched. CDR3 length equals 17 residues. The germline gives CDR1 MGHDK, CDR2 SYGVNS. This CDR3 reads CASRGVGQGSGANVLTF. The CDR3 coding sequence is TGTGCCAGCAGGGGTGTGGGACAGGGCTCTGGGGCCAACGTCCTGACTTTC.

The V gene is TRBV5-5, the J gene TRBJ1-5; D call uncertain. CDR1 is SGHKS and CDR2 is YYEKEE in the germline V gene (reference sequence). Trimming took off 0 bases at V and 5 bases at J, with 12 bases between the two ends. The CDR3 extends over 15 amino acids. CDR3 coding DNA: TGTGCCAGCAGCTTGGGCCATCGTCGCGATCAGCCCCAGCATTTT. This translates into CASSLGHRRDQPQHF.

CDR3 in amino acids: CASSLGWGVASGTDTQYF. In DNA form, the CDR3 reads TGTGCCAGCAGCTTAGGGTGGGGGGTTGCGAGCGGCACAGATACGCAGTATTTT. The V call is TRBV7-9, the J call TRBJ2-3, with D possibly TRBD2 on 6 matching bases. Germline V lookup: CDR1 SEHNR, CDR2 FQNEAQ (reference sequence). This CDR3 has 18 residues. Trimming removed 1 base at V and 1 base at J, with 18 bases between.

V gene TRBV18 combines with J gene TRBJ1-1, with D possibly TRBD1 on 6 matching bases. CDR1 and CDR2 from the germline V gene are KGHSH and LQKENI. The CDR3 has 17 residues. V gave up 2 bases and J gave up 3 bases, with 19 bases separating them. The CDR3 coding sequence is TGTGCCAGCTCACCAAACAAGGGGGGGAATTTGTACACTGAAGCTTTCTTT. It specifies CASSPNKGGNLYTEAFF.

V is TRBV6-6 and J is TRBJ1-1; D gene unclear. V was clipped by 6 bases and J by 0 bases, with 17 bases between them. There are 16 residues in the CDR3. Germline V gives CDR1 MNHNY, CDR2 SVGAGI (reference sequence). The CDR3 region is CASRYRVVLVNTEAFF. The CDR3 nucleotides are TGTGCCAGCAGGTACCGGGTCGTTCTGGTGAACACTGAAGCTTTCTTT.

This clone was found a few times. The J gene is TRBJ1-5, the V gene TRBV6-5, with 8 bases identical to TRBD1. From germline, CDR1 is MNHEY and CDR2 SVGAGI. The J segment lost 5 bases and the V segment lost 6 bases, leaving 0 bases of the junction unmatched. This CDR3 comprises 12 residues. CDR3 sequence: CASRDRDQPQHF. Here the CDR3 DNA reads TGTGCCAGCAGGGACAGGGATCAGCCCCAGCATTTT.

There are a few counts of this clone. This chain links TRBV6-1 with TRBJ1-1; a weak D match, TRBD1 (6 bases). The CDR3 totals 14 residues. The V end lost 6 bases, the J end lost 4 bases, and 15 bases lay between the germline ends. The germline CDR1 and CDR2 sequences are MNHNS and SASEGT. The CDR3 here is CASSLGGDSTEAFF. The CDR3 region has the DNA TGTGCCAGCAGCCTAGGGGGGGATAGCACTGAAGCTTTCTTT.

The chain has TRBV9 and TRBJ2-4; 10 nucleotides match TRBD1. Germline CDR1 and CDR2: SGDLS and YYNGEE. The CDR3 is made up of 16 amino acids. V was clipped by 2 bases and J by 0 bases; unmatched bases: 2. The CDR3 is CASSVGQGVAKNIQYF. CDR3 nucleotides: TGTGCCAGCAGCGTCGGACAGGGGGTAGCCAAAAACATTCAGTACTTC.

The V call is TRBV4-1, the J call TRBJ1-2, with a weak D call TRBD1 (5 bases). Germline CDR1 reads MGHRA; CDR2 reads YSYEKL. This CDR3 region has 15 residues. Trimming shortened V by 0 bases and J by 4 bases, and 12 bases separated the two germline ends. The CDR3 DNA follows: TGCGCCAGCAGCCAAGATGGAGGGGTGAGCTATGGCTACACCTTC. Translation: CASSQDGGVSYGYTF.

The chain uses TRBV27 and TRBJ1-1; a possible D gene is TRBD1 (5 bases). Germline loops: CDR1 MNHEY, CDR2 SMNVEV (reference sequence). CDR3 length equals 13 residues. V gave up 5 bases and J gave up 7 bases, with 14 bases separating them. The chain's CDR3 is CASSPGGALEAFF. The CDR3 DNA reads TGTGCCAGCAGTCCCGGGGGTGCTCTTGAAGCTTTCTTT.

V is TRBV4-1 and J is TRBJ2-6; D ambiguous. The germline gives CDR1 MGHRA, CDR2 YSYEKL. Trimming shortened V by 1 base and J by 0 bases, and 4 bases separated the two germline ends. The CDR3 extends over 15 amino acids. The CDR3 coding sequence is TGCGCCAGCAGCCAAGCCGGCTCTGGGGCCAACGTCCTGACTTTC. This encodes CASSQAGSGANVLTF.

This chain joins TRBV4-1 and TRBJ2-7; no clear D gene. V dropped 0 bases and J dropped 1 base, with 7 bases sitting between them. Germline V lookup: CDR1 MGHRA, CDR2 YSYEKL. The CDR3 extends over 14 amino acids. Written as DNA, the CDR3 is TGCGCCAGCAGCCAAGATCCCGTTTCCTACGAGCAGTACTTC. Its protein product is CASSQDPVSYEQYF.

A few counts support this clone. The genes are TRBV5-4 and TRBJ1-1; D is possibly TRBD1 (5 bases). CDR1 and CDR2 (germline): SGHNT, YYREEE (reference sequence). CDR3 size: 15 residues. Trimming removed 0 bases from V and 3 bases from J, with 12 bases in between. Written as DNA, the CDR3 is TGTGCCAGCAGCTTGGGGGGGGGACGGGACACTGAAGCTTTCTTT. The encoded protein is CASSLGGGRDTEAFF.

The chain combines TRBV5-4 with TRBJ2-3; D call uncertain. In germline, CDR1 is SGHNT, CDR2 YYREEE (reference sequence). V was shortened by 0 bases and J by 4 bases, with 15 bases between the two germline ends. The CDR3 loop spans 16 amino acids. CDR3 sequence (DNA): TGTGCCAGCAGCTTGGATCCCCAAAGAGCCGCAGATACGCAGTATTTT. It translates to CASSLDPQRAADTQYF.

Points on this clone: The sample contains more than one DNA sequence encoding this CDR3. This chain connects TRBV6-5 to TRBJ2-7; no firm D call. V was clipped by 2 bases and J by 3 bases, with 2 bases between them. The CDR3 spans 11 residues. Germline V gene data show CDR1 as MNHEY and CDR2 as SVGAGI. This CDR3 is CASSYLYEQYF. In DNA form, the CDR3 reads TGTGCCAGCAGTTACCTCTACGAGCAGTACTTC.

Worth noting for this clone: The junction departs from germline at one end; a sequencing error may be responsible. The rearrangement uses TRBV9 and TRBJ1-2; 7 nucleotides agree with TRBD1. The CDR3 length is 14 residues. Per germline, CDR1 SGDLS and CDR2 YYNGEE. Here the CDR3 reads CASSVRQGNNGYTF. CDR3 bases: TGTGCCAGCAGCGTTAGACAGGGTAACAATGGCTACACCTTC.

V is TRBV2 and J is TRBJ2-1, with 9 bases that match TRBD1. Trimming at V came to 4 bases and at J to 8 bases, leaving 9 bases not matched to a gene. This CDR3 spans 15 amino acids. Germline V gene data show CDR1 as SNHLY and CDR2 as FYNNEI. CDR3 sequence: CASSGAGTGHDEQFF. As DNA, the CDR3 is TGTGCCAGCAGTGGGGCCGGGACAGGGCATGATGAGCAGTTCTTC.

The gene calls are TRBV4-1 and TRBJ1-1; 11 bases are a match to TRBD1. Trimming took 1 base from V and 0 from J; bases not matched to a gene: 10. The V gene's germline CDR1 is MGHRA and CDR2 YSYEKL. This CDR3 spans 19 amino acids. In DNA form, the CDR3 reads TGCGCCAGCAGCCAAGCAGGAGCCCGGGACAGGGGGATGAACACTGAAGCTTTCTTT. This translates into CASSQAGARDRGMNTEAFF.

This clone came up a few times. This chain links TRBV27 with TRBJ2-3; D not resolved. Trimming stripped 7 bases from V and 1 base from J, with 12 bases between. CDR3 size: 14 residues. Looked up from germline, CDR1 is MNHEY and CDR2 is SMNVEV (reference sequence). The CDR3 coding sequence is TGTGCCAGCACCCCGGGTGGCGGCACAGATACGCAGTATTTT. Translated: CASTPGGGTDTQYF.

This clone was detected only once. The V call is TRBV5-6, the J call TRBJ2-1, with 11 bases that match TRBD2. Germline CDR1 reads SGHDT; CDR2 reads YYEEEE. This CDR3 comprises 15 residues. V dropped 4 bases and J dropped 6; count of bases not matched to a gene: 6. The DNA for the CDR3 is TGTGCCAGCAGCCCTCCACTAGCGGGGGTCAATGAGCAGTTCTTC. Amino acid sequence: CASSPPLAGVNEQFF.

This rearrangement joins TRBV19 to TRBJ1-5; D unclear. The germline gives CDR1 LNHDA, CDR2 SQIVND (reference sequence). Trimming took 3 bases from V and 7 from J, leaving 13 bases between them. The CDR3 runs to 14 residues. The CDR3: CASSMGIGGQPQHF. In DNA form, the CDR3 reads TGTGCCAGTAGTATGGGTATAGGAGGCCAGCCCCAGCATTTT.

This clone was counted a few times. The J gene is TRBJ1-1, the V gene TRBV19; TRBD1 might be the D (5 bases). Germline lookup yields CDR1 LNHDA and CDR2 SQIVND (reference sequence). Trimming took off 3 bases at V and 2 bases at J, with 10 bases between the two ends. The CDR3 has 14 residues. CDR3 DNA: TGTGCCAGTAGTATTAGGGGCACTAACACTGAAGCTTTCTTT. It translates to CASSIRGTNTEAFF.